Following are 7 T cell receptor beta chains from one sample sequenced in a study of shared clonotypes between healthy human individuals. Sequencing was performed with immunoSEQ multiplex PCR; in TCRdb, only in-frame clones are kept and a portion is missing. Counted here are 1.4 million or so clones, 97% to 99% occurring once; the ten biggest clones make up approximately 0.4%. Material: naive CD4+ T cells sorted from blood. Regarding subset: CD45RA+ positively selected. The source of these receptors is a young man in good health.

V and J are TRBV2 and TRBJ1-1; TRBD1 is a possible D gene (5 bases). The CDR3 is 14 residues long. V lost 7 bases and J 1 base, leaving 13 bases between the germline ends. In germline, CDR1 is SNHLY, CDR2 FYNNEI. The CDR3 DNA sequence: TGTGCCAGCACTCGGGGGGGAACGAACACTGAAGCTTTCTTT. Its translation is CASTRGGTNTEAFF.

The rearrangement joins TRBV30 to TRBJ2-7, with D possibly being TRBD1 or TRBD2 (8 bases each). There are 14 residues in the CDR3. Germline V gene sequence: CDR1 GTSNPN, CDR2 SVGIG (reference sequence). Trimming took off 2 bases at V and 6 bases at J, with 17 bases between the two ends. Here the CDR3 reads CAWSRTGTRSEQYF. DNA for the CDR3: TGTGCCTGGAGTAGGACAGGGACTAGGTCCGAGCAGTACTTC.

The chain carries TRBV7-2 and TRBJ2-7; D gene unclear. Germline CDR1 and CDR2: SGHTA and FQGNSA. Trimming removed 3 bases from V and 2 bases from J, with 11 bases in between. CDR3 length: 14 amino acids. For the CDR3, the DNA is TGTGCCAGCAGCTTTACTACTTGGCCCTACGAGCAGTACTTC. It yields the protein CASSFTTWPYEQYF.

The chain links TRBV4-2 to TRBJ1-1; 10 bases are shared with TRBD1. The CDR3 runs 14 residues. The junction had 1 base not matched to a gene; V was cut back by 3 bases and J by 3 bases. The germline gives CDR1 LGHNA, CDR2 YNFKEQ. CDR3 sequence: CASSQGQGHTEAFF. As DNA, the CDR3 is TGTGCCAGCAGCCAGGGACAGGGGCACACTGAAGCTTTCTTT.

J is TRBJ1-5 and V is TRBV28; TRBD1 is a possible D gene (6 bases). This CDR3 spans 14 amino acids. Deletions cut 2 bases from V and 1 base from J, with 6 bases between. Germline V gives CDR1 MDHEN, CDR2 SYDVKM. CDR3 region: CASSLTGSNQPQHF. CDR3 nucleotide sequence: TGTGCCAGCAGTTTAACAGGGAGCAATCAGCCCCAGCATTTT. Drawing the rest from reference TRBV28 and TRBJ1-5, the complete variable domain is DVKVTQSSRYLVKRTGEKVFLECVQDMDHENMFWYRQDPGLGLRLIYFSYDVKMKEKGDIPEGYSVSREKKERFSLILESASTNQTSMYLCASSLTGSNQPQHFGDGTRLSIL.

V and J are TRBV6-1 and TRBJ2-7; D is unresolved. V was pared by 6 bases and J by 1 base, with 10 bases between. Germline V CDR1 and CDR2: MNHNS, SASEGT. The CDR3 length is 13 residues. CDR3: CASSFGSSYEQYF. CDR3 nucleotide sequence: TGTGCCAGCAGCTTCGGGTCTTCCTACGAGCAGTACTTC.

The chain uses TRBV5-1 and TRBJ2-1; D is possibly TRBD1 (5 bases). V was trimmed by 5 bases and J by 7 bases, leaving 10 bases between them. CDR1 and CDR2 from the germline V gene are SGHRS and YFSETQ. This CDR3 region has 12 residues. As DNA, the CDR3 is TGCGCCAGCAGAGGAGCAGGGAATGAGCAGTTCTTC. Protein product: CASRGAGNEQFF.